The 26 T cell receptor beta chains listed next were all sequenced from one sample in a study of blood T cell repertoires in COVID-19. Using immunoSEQ multiplex PCR, the repertoire was profiled, and TCRdb retains in-frame clones only, with some absent. The sample carries 150,000 or so clones, 84% recorded once. The sample taken for sequencing was peripheral blood. The receptors shown here come from a woman aged 50 to 65 in a cohort sampled during active or convalescent COVID-19.

The rearrangement links TRBV3-1 (or the pseudogene TRBV3-2) to TRBJ1-6; no reliable D call. The CDR3 consists of 14 residues. Germline V lookup: CDR1 LGHDT, CDR2 YNNKEL (reference sequence). The germline V and J ends were trimmed by 2 bases and 7 bases, with 9 bases remaining between them. CDR3: CASSQKRVNSPLHF. In DNA form, the CDR3 reads TGTGCCAGCAGCCAAAAGAGGGTCAATTCACCCCTCCACTTT.

The rearrangement joins TRBV30 to TRBJ2-1; possible D gene TRBD2, 5 bases. The V end was cut by 4 bases, the J end by 4 bases, with 14 bases between. Germline values: CDR1 GTSNPN, CDR2 SVGIG (reference sequence). The CDR3 covers 14 residues. The CDR3 loop is CAWNHGGGYNEQFF. As DNA, the CDR3 is TGTGCCTGGAACCACGGAGGCGGATACAATGAGCAGTTCTTC. Complete variable domain (other parts from reference TRBV30 and TRBJ2-1): SQTIHQWPATLVQPVGSPLSLECTVEGTSNPNLYWYRQAAGRGLQLLFYSVGIGQISSEVPQNLSASRPQDRQFILSSKKLLLSDSGFYLCAWNHGGGYNEQFFGPGTRLTVL.

In this sample, this clone turned up a few times. The rearrangement joins TRBV5-1 to TRBJ1-4; 8 positions agree with TRBD1. The CDR3 runs 14 residues. The V segment lost 6 bases and the J segment 6 bases; nucleotides outside the gene matches: 7. Germline V gene sequence: CDR1 SGHRS, CDR2 YFSETQ. CDR3 region: CASKRTGHDEKLFF. The CDR3 coding sequence is TGCGCCAGCAAAAGGACAGGGCACGATGAAAAACTGTTTTTT.

V and J are TRBV21-1 and TRBJ1-4; the listed D gene, TRBD1, was not tested against the DNA. TRBV21-1 is described as a pseudogene. This CDR3 contains 15 residues. Here the CDR3 reads CASSKGHPTNEKLFF. CDR3 DNA sequence: TGTGCCAGCAGCAAGGGACATCCAACTAATGAAAAACTGTTTTTT.

The chain employs TRBV2 and TRBJ2-4; TRBD2 aligns across 9 bases. The V gene's germline CDR1 is SNHLY and CDR2 FYNNEI. The trim removed 4 bases at V and 4 bases at J, leaving 2 bases unmatched. CDR3 length equals 14 residues. CDR3 sequence reads: CASSVTSGKNIQYF. In DNA form, the CDR3 reads TGTGCCAGCAGTGTGACTAGCGGAAAAAACATTCAGTACTTC.

The V gene is TRBV5-1, the J gene TRBJ2-1, with 14 nucleotides matching TRBD2. The CDR3 has 19 residues. CDR1 SGHRS and CDR2 YFSETQ come from the germline V gene. J lost 1 base, V lost 4 bases, and 10 bases had no gene match. CDR3 in amino acids: CASSLTTSGGARSYNEQFF. The DNA for the CDR3 is TGCGCCAGCAGCCTTACGACTAGCGGGGGGGCCAGATCCTACAATGAGCAGTTCTTC.

The gene calls are TRBV18 and TRBJ1-5; 7 bases fit TRBD1. The V segment lost 5 bases and the J segment 0 bases; nucleotides outside the gene matches: 7. Germline V gene data show CDR1 as KGHSH and CDR2 as LQKENI. The CDR3 runs 16 residues. DNA of the CDR3: TGTGCCAGCTCAACTGACAGGGTTGGTAGCAATCAGCCCCAGCATTTT. It is translated as CASSTDRVGSNQPQHF.

In its sample, this clone was seen a few times. The CDR3 DNA reads TGTGCCAGCAGCTTAGGGGGACAGTCGGCTTATGGCTACACCTTC. This gives the protein CASSLGGQSAYGYTF. V usage is TRBV7-2 and J usage is TRBJ1-2; 7 nucleotides line up with TRBD1. The CDR3 contains 15 residues. J gave up 5 bases and V 1 base, and 7 bases lay outside the gene matches. The germline V gene has CDR1 SGHTA and CDR2 FQGNSA.

The rearrangement links TRBV15 to TRBJ1-6; D gene ambiguous. Looked up from germline, CDR1 is LNHNV and CDR2 is YYDKDF (reference sequence). The CDR3 contains 15 residues. The V end was cut by 2 bases, the J end by 10 bases, with 15 bases between. DNA of the CDR3: TGTGCCACCAGCAGAACGACGCAAGGCGGGTCACCCCTCCACTTT. Translation: CATSRTTQGGSPLHF.

In its sample, this clone was seen once. Here the CDR3 reads CASRTGLNQPQHF. The CDR3 region has the DNA TGTGCCAGCAGGACAGGGTTGAATCAGCCCCAGCATTTT. The rearrangement joins TRBV6-5 to TRBJ1-5, with 7 bases fitting TRBD1. In germline, CDR1 is MNHEY, CDR2 SVGAGI. The V gene end was trimmed by 6 bases and the J gene end by 4 bases; junction bases not matched to a gene: 3. The CDR3 is made up of 13 amino acids.

This clone appeared many times. The chain couples TRBV4-2 to TRBJ2-3; 8 positions agree with TRBD2. The trim removed 0 bases at V and 1 base at J, leaving 3 bases unmatched. The CDR3 sequence is 16 residues long. Germline V gene lookup returns CDR1 LGHNA and CDR2 YNFKEQ. The CDR3 DNA reads TGTGCCAGCAGCCAAGAAGGAGCGGGAGGCACAGATACGCAGTATTTT. It is translated as CASSQEGAGGTDTQYF.

This chain joins TRBV5-4 and TRBJ1-6, with 8 bases aligning to TRBD1. V was pared by 0 bases and J by 8 bases, with 7 bases of the junction left unmatched. The CDR3 sequence is 16 residues long. CDR1 SGHNT and CDR2 YYREEE come from the germline V gene (reference sequence). DNA for the CDR3: TGTGCCAGCAGCTTGGGCGGACAGGGAGGGCATTCACCCCTCCACTTT. Residues: CASSLGGQGGHSPLHF.

This clone was seen once. The chain employs TRBV9 and TRBJ2-5; D is undetermined. Germline CDR1 and CDR2: SGDLS and YYNGEE. This CDR3 has 14 amino acids. The germline V and J ends were trimmed by 3 bases and 5 bases, with 14 bases remaining between them. The CDR3 DNA reads as TGTGCCAGCAGCGGAGAAGCGCGGTGGGAGACCCAGTACTTC. Its protein product is CASSGEARWETQYF. Using reference TRBV9 and TRBJ2-5 for the parts outside the CDR3, the full variable domain is DSGVTQTPKHLITATGQRVTLRCSPRSGDLSVYWYQQSLDQGLQFLIQYYNGEERAKGNILERFSAQQFPDLHSELNLSSLELGDSALYFCASSGEARWETQYFGPGTRLLVL.

The chain links TRBV10-3 to TRBJ2-5; 7 nucleotides align to TRBD2. This CDR3 region has 13 residues. Germline CDR1 ENHRY, CDR2 SYGVKD. V trimming: 6 bases; J trimming: 2 bases; junction bases outside the gene matches: 3. In DNA, the CDR3 is TGTGCCATCAGAAATAGCGGGCAAGAGACCCAGTACTTC. This translates into CAIRNSGQETQYF.

The CDR3 spells CASSEAYSQLQGTNYGYTF. For the CDR3, the DNA is TGTGCCAGCAGTGAAGCCTATTCCCAACTACAGGGTACTAACTATGGCTACACCTTC. The chain joins TRBV6-1 to TRBJ1-2, with a weak D call TRBD1 (6 bases). Germline CDR1 and CDR2: MNHNS and SASEGT. Trimming pared 0 bases from V and 0 bases from J, leaving 20 bases between. The CDR3 runs to 19 residues.

The rearrangement uses TRBV25-1 and TRBJ1-4, with 7 bases lining up with TRBD1. CDR1 and CDR2 (germline): MGHDK, SYGVNS. V gave up 2 bases and J gave up 3 bases; unmatched junction bases: 9. The CDR3 is 17 amino acids. Written as DNA, the CDR3 is TGTGCCAGCAGTGAAAGGAACAGGGGAGCCCCTAATGAAAAACTGTTTTTT. This sequence encodes CASSERNRGAPNEKLFF. The full variable domain, completed using reference TRBV25-1 and TRBJ1-4, is EADIYQTPRYLVIGTGKKITLECSQTMGHDKMYWYQQDPGMELHLIHYSYGVNSTEKGDLSSESTVSRIRTEHFPLTLESARPSHTSQYLCASSERNRGAPNEKLFFGSGTQLSVL.

The chain carries TRBV6-6 and TRBJ1-2; 12 bases line up with TRBD1. The CDR3 consists of 14 residues. Germline V gene data show CDR1 as MNHNY and CDR2 as SVGAGI (reference sequence). Trimming took 5 bases from V and 11 from J; bases not matched to a gene: 9. The CDR3 is CASSPPGQGARYTF. The CDR3 bases are TGTGCCAGCAGTCCCCCGGGACAGGGGGCTAGGTACACCTTC.

The rearrangement uses TRBV6-5 and TRBJ1-2; 8 bases are shared with TRBD1. The CDR3 runs 14 residues. The V gene's germline CDR1 is MNHEY and CDR2 SVGAGI. Trimming took 5 bases from V and 4 from J; bases not matched to a gene: 6. The CDR3 DNA sequence: TGTGCCAGCAGTCCCACCGGGACAGGCTATGGCTACACCTTC. Translating it yields CASSPTGTGYGYTF.

This clone was observed a single time. This sequence joins TRBV7-6 and TRBJ2-3, with a possible D match to TRBD1 (5 bases). The CDR3 runs to 15 residues. Looked up from germline, CDR1 is SGHVS and CDR2 is FNYEAQ. V was trimmed by 4 bases and J by 2 bases, leaving 13 bases between them. CDR3: CASSSRRGYTDTQYF. The CDR3 DNA is TGTGCCAGCAGCTCCAGAAGGGGTTACACAGATACGCAGTATTTT.

The J gene is TRBJ1-3, the V gene TRBV19; maybe TRBD1 (5 bases). Germline CDR1 and CDR2: LNHDA and SQIVND (reference sequence). The CDR3 extends over 15 amino acids. Trimming removed 6 bases at V and 0 bases at J, with 12 bases between. Here the CDR3 reads CASRVLGPSGNTIYF. The CDR3 DNA reads as TGTGCCAGTAGAGTACTGGGGCCCTCTGGAAACACCATATATTTT.

The V and J genes are TRBV19 and TRBJ2-7; 7 bases are shared with TRBD2. The CDR3 is 13 residues long. Per the germline V gene, CDR1 is LNHDA and CDR2 is SQIVND (reference sequence). Trimming removed 6 bases from V and 0 bases from J; junction bases left unmatched: 2. This CDR3 is CASSGGFSYEQYF. The DNA of the CDR3 is TGTGCCAGTAGCGGGGGGTTCTCCTACGAGCAGTACTTC. Filled out from reference TRBV19 and TRBJ2-7, the complete variable domain reads DGGITQSPKYLFRKEGQNVTLSCEQNLNHDAMYWYRQDPGQGLRLIYYSQIVNDFQKGDIAEGYSVSREKKESFPLTVTSAQKNPTAFYLCASSGGFSYEQYFGPGTRLTVT.

The gene calls are TRBV30 and TRBJ1-1; D possibly corresponds to TRBD1 (6 bases). CDR3 length equals 15 residues. Germline V gene lookup returns CDR1 GTSNPN and CDR2 SVGIG (reference sequence). V lost 2 bases and J lost 0, with 13 bases in between. CDR3 nucleotides: TGTGCCTGGAGTACCGAAGACAGGATGAACACTGAAGCTTTCTTT. The encoded protein is CAWSTEDRMNTEAFF.

The V and J genes are TRBV10-3 and TRBJ1-4; D may be TRBD1 (6 bases). The V and J ends lost 4 bases and 7 bases respectively, with 10 bases between them. Germline loops: CDR1 ENHRY, CDR2 SYGVKD. This CDR3 is 13 amino acids long. CDR3 region: CAISGDKGEKLFF. CDR3 coding DNA: TGTGCCATCAGTGGGGACAAAGGTGAAAAACTGTTTTTT.

The rearrangement uses TRBV5-1 and TRBJ1-1, with no clear D. The CDR3 loop spans 11 amino acids. V lost 7 bases and J 2 bases, leaving 6 bases between the germline ends. Germline V gene lookup returns CDR1 SGHRS and CDR2 YFSETQ. CDR3 sequence reads: CASRSNTEAFF. The DNA of the CDR3 is TGCGCCAGCCGCAGTAACACTGAAGCTTTCTTT.

The chain recombines TRBV7-6 with TRBJ2-3, with D tentatively TRBD1 (6 bases). Trimming removed 5 bases from V and 1 base from J, with 13 bases in between. CDR3 length: 15 amino acids. The V gene's germline CDR1 is SGHVS and CDR2 FNYEAQ. CDR3 nucleotide sequence: TGTGCCAGCAGCACTCGGACAGCCGGCACAGATACGCAGTATTTT. It specifies CASSTRTAGTDTQYF.

This rearrangement joins TRBV18 to TRBJ2-2; no definite D call. V was pared by 3 bases and J by 2 bases, with 10 bases between. The length of the CDR3 is 15 residues. Germline loops: CDR1 KGHSH, CDR2 LQKENI. The CDR3 bases are TGTGCCAGCTCACCGAAGAGAACTAACACCGGGGAGCTGTTTTTT. It translates to CASSPKRTNTGELFF.